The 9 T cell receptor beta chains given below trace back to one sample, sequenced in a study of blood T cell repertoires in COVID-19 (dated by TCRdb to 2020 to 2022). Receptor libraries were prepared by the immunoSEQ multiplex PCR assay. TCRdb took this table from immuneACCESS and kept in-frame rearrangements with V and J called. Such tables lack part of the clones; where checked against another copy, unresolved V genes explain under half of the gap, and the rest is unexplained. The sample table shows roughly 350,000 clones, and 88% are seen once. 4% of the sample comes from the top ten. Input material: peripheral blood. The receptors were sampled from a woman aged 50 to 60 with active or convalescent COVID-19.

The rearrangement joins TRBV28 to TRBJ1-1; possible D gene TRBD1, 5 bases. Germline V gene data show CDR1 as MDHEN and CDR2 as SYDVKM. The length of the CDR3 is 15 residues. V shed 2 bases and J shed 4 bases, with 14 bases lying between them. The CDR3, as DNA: TGTGCCAGCAGTTTACTGCAGGTGGGGGGCACTGAAGCTTTCTTT. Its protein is CASSLLQVGGTEAFF.

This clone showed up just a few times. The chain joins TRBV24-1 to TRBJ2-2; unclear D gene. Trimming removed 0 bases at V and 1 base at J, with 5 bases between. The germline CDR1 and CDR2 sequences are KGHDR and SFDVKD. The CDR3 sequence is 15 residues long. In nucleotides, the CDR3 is TGTGCCACCAGTGATTTGCCGGTGAACACCGGGGAGCTGTTTTTT. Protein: CATSDLPVNTGELFF.

CDR3 sequence reads: CASSLGGRNEQFF. The CDR3 DNA reads TGTGCCAGCAGCCTGGGGGGAAGAAATGAGCAGTTCTTC. The chain has TRBV11-3 and TRBJ2-1; D is possibly TRBD2 (6 bases). V lost 5 bases and J lost 7, with 12 bases in between. This CDR3 has 13 residues. Germline CDR1 reads SGHNT; CDR2 reads YENEEA.

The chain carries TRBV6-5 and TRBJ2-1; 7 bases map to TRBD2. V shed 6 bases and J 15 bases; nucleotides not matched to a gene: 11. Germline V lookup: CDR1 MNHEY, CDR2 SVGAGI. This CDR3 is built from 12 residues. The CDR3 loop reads CASSLSGSSLFF. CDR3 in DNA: TGTGCCAGCAGCCTTAGCGGGTCCAGCTTGTTCTTC.

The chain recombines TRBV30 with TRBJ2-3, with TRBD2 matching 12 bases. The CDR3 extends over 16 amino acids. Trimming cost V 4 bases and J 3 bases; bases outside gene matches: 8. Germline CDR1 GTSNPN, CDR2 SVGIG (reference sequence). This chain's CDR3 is CAWNQLAGGRTDTQYF. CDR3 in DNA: TGTGCCTGGAACCAACTAGCGGGGGGCAGGACAGATACGCAGTATTTT.

The CDR3 sequence: CASSLGDRAGNTIYF. The CDR3 DNA reads as TGTGCCAGCAGCTTAGGAGACAGGGCCGGAAACACCATATATTTT. The chain is built from TRBV7-6 and TRBJ1-3; 7 bases agree with TRBD1. Germline assignment: CDR1 SGHVS and CDR2 FNYEAQ. Trimming at V came to 1 base and at J to 4 bases, leaving 4 bases not matched to a gene. This CDR3 is 15 amino acids long.

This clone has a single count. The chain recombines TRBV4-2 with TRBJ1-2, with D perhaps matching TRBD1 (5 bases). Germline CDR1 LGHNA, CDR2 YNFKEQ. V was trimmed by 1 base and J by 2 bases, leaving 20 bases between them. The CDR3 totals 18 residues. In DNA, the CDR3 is TGTGCCAGCAGCCAAGCGTTAGTGACAGACACCACAAACTATGGCTACACCTTC. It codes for CASSQALVTDTTNYGYTF.

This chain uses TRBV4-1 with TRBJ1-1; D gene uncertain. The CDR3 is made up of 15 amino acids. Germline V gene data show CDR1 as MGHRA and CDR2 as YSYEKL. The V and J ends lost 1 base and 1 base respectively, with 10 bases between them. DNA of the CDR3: TGCGCCAGCAGCCAAGGCTTTTCGGGGAACACTGAAGCTTTCTTT. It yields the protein CASSQGFSGNTEAFF.

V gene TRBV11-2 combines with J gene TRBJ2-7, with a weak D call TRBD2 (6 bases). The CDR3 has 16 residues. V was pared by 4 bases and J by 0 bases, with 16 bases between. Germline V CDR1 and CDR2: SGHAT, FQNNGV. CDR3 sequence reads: CASSSYGSGSSYEQYF. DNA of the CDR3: TGTGCCAGCAGCTCCTACGGTAGCGGAAGCTCCTACGAGCAGTACTTC.